A single sample gave rise to the 10 T cell receptor beta chains below, sequenced in a study of Graves' ophthalmopathy and Graves' hyperthyroidism. Using RNA transcripts, the TCR beta CDR3 regions were amplified. RT-PCR in the first round used HTBI primers; a second-round multiplex PCR followed. TCRdb recomputed calls from the multiplex PCR reads with MiXCR, one row per CDR3 protein. The table includes a few hundred thousand distinct CDR3 sequences, under 45% detected once. The sequenced material came from peripheral blood or thyroid tissue (not recorded which). The source of these receptors is an adult man with Graves' hyperthyroidism.

The table lists this clonotype with a few counts. A junction end diverges from the germline sequence, so it may reflect a read error. This rearrangement joins TRBV20-1 to TRBJ1-1; D is unresolved. Germline V gene sequence: CDR1 DFQATT, CDR2 SNEGSKA (reference sequence). CDR3 size: 15 residues. The chain's CDR3 is CSAGDRRGRGTEAFF. The CDR3 bases are TGCAGTGCTGGAGACCGACGGGGTCGGGGCACTGAAGCTTTCTTT.

This clonotype has a count of ten or more. The chain is built from TRBV5-6 and TRBJ1-3; a weak D match, TRBD1 (6 bases). With 4 bases removed from V and 0 bases from J, the gap between germline ends came to 11 bases. In germline, CDR1 is SGHDT, CDR2 YYEEEE. This CDR3 region has 15 residues. CDR3 protein: CASSGDISSGNTIYF. The CDR3 DNA reads TGTGCCAGCAGCGGGGACATCAGCTCTGGAAACACCATATATTTT. The full variable domain, completed using reference TRBV5-6 and TRBJ1-3, is DAGVTQSPTHLIKTRGQQVTLRCSPKSGHDTVSWYQQALGQGPQFIFQYYEEEERQRGNFPDRFSGHQFPNYSSELNVNALLLGDSALYLCASSGDISSGNTIYFGEGSWLTVV.

The rearrangement joins TRBV19 to TRBJ1-2, with 10 bases identical to TRBD1. This CDR3 has 16 amino acids. Germline CDR1 reads LNHDA; CDR2 reads SQIVND (reference sequence). V shed 5 bases, J shed 2 bases, and the junction held 8 bases outside the gene matches. CDR3 nucleotide sequence: TGTGCCAGTAGTGTCGGGACAGGGGTCGGGAACTATGGCTACACCTTC. Translation: CASSVGTGVGNYGYTF.

The CDR3 DNA reads as TGTGCCAGCAGCTACTTCCAAGAGACCCAGTACTTC. Its protein is CASSYFQETQYF. The chain is built from TRBV3-1 and TRBJ2-5; D is uncertain. V was cut by 5 bases and J by 1 base, with 5 bases left in between. This CDR3 spans 12 amino acids. Per germline, CDR1 LGHDT and CDR2 YNNKEL (reference sequence).

This clonotype was observed at least ten times. The V and J genes are TRBV2 and TRBJ1-5; 10 nucleotides line up with TRBD1. This CDR3 is 16 amino acids long. V gave up 4 bases and J gave up 0 bases; unmatched junction bases: 3. The germline V gene has CDR1 SNHLY and CDR2 FYNNEI. DNA of the CDR3: TGTGCCAGCAGTGGTGGGACAGGGGCTAGCAATCAGCCCCAGCATTTT. Encoded protein: CASSGGTGASNQPQHF.

This clonotype was observed a handful of times. In DNA form, the CDR3 reads TGTGCCAGTAGTATGCGTTCCCATCCCGAGCGGGAGTTCTACGAGCAGTACTTC. This sequence encodes CASSMRSHPEREFYEQYF. V is TRBV19 and J is TRBJ2-7, with TRBD2 matching 8 bases. The CDR3 loop spans 18 amino acids. With 3 bases clipped from V and 3 bases from J, the junction kept 16 bases outside the gene matches. CDR1 is LNHDA, CDR2 SQIVND, per germline (reference sequence). The full variable domain, in which reference TRBV19 and TRBJ2-7 provide the parts outside the CDR3, is DGGITQSPKYLFRKEGQNVTLSCEQNLNHDAMYWYRQDPGQGLRLIYYSQIVNDFQKGDIAEGYSVSREKKESFPLTVTSAQKNPTAFYLCASSMRSHPEREFYEQYFGPGTRLTVT.

This clonotype was observed at least ten times. The chain carries TRBV6-5 and TRBJ1-6; D is undetermined. Deletions cut 2 bases from V and 5 bases from J, with 13 bases between. The germline CDR1 and CDR2 sequences are MNHEY and SVGAGI. The CDR3 consists of 16 residues. The CDR3 reads CASSYTVQWNNSPLHF. The DNA of the CDR3 is TGTGCCAGCAGTTACACAGTGCAGTGGAATAATTCACCCCTCCACTTT.

This clonotype was counted a few times. One base away lies a much larger clone, so this may be a sequencing read error. Since the CDR3 does not end with the conserved phenylalanine or tryptophan, this likely comes from a read error. This sequence joins TRBV7-8 and TRBJ1-5, with D maybe TRBD1 (5 bases). Germline V lookup: CDR1 SGHVS, CDR2 FQNEAQ. The CDR3 loop spans 17 amino acids. V lost 1 base, J lost 2 bases, and 15 bases lay in between. The CDR3 sequence: CASSLVGGDKGNQPQHC. CDR3 DNA sequence: TGTGCCAGCAGCTTAGTGGGGGGGGATAAGGGCAATCAGCCCCAGCATTGT.

This clonotype was observed a handful of times. CDR3 coding DNA: TGTGCCAGCAGCCGGAGCGGGGAAGGATCCTACGAGCAGTACTTC. As protein: CASSRSGEGSYEQYF. The genes are TRBV13 and TRBJ2-7; 7 nucleotides match TRBD2. CDR3 size: 15 residues. The germline CDR1 and CDR2 sequences are PRHDT and FYEKMQ (reference sequence). Trimming removed 5 bases from V and 1 base from J; junction bases left unmatched: 8.

The gene calls are TRBV7-2 and TRBJ2-3; the D is unclear. CDR3 size: 15 residues. V lost 2 bases and J 1 base, leaving 10 bases between the germline ends. Germline V CDR1 and CDR2: SGHTA, FQGNSA. CDR3 residues: CASSLTGVGTDTQYF. CDR3 nucleotides: TGTGCCAGCAGCTTAACCGGAGTTGGCACAGATACGCAGTATTTT.